These T cell receptor beta chains were read from a single sample in a study of blood T cell repertoires in COVID-19. TCRdb's table, derived via immunoSEQ multiplex PCR, lists solely in-frame clones and lacks some. Of 200,000 to 300,000 clones listed, just under 85% are singletons. Sequencing was performed on peripheral blood. Receptor source: a woman aged 60-75 years with active or convalescent COVID-19. Each CDR3 is given with its conserved first and last residue. The order of the fields is J gene, V gene, clone size, D gene, CDR3 protein, CDR3 DNA. The D gene is left open where the match is weak. Clone size is given for some rows only: seen once, a few or many times, or a class if the clone is expanded.

j_gene: TRBJ1-1; v_gene: TRBV6-6; abundance: .; d_gene: .; CDR3aa: CASSYDRGGLGTEAFF; CDR3nt: TGTGCCAGCAGTTACGATAGAGGAGGTCTGGGCACTGAAGCTTTCTTT
j_gene: TRBJ1-3; v_gene: TRBV5-6; abundance: .; d_gene: TRBD1; CDR3aa: CASRKRDSFSGNTIYF; CDR3nt: TGTGCCAGCCGGAAACGGGACAGCTTCTCTGGAAACACCATATATTTT
j_gene: TRBJ1-5; v_gene: TRBV19; abundance: .; d_gene: TRBD1; CDR3aa: CASREQGGSQPQHF; CDR3nt: TGTGCCAGTAGGGAACAGGGGGGAAGTCAGCCCCAGCATTTT
j_gene: TRBJ2-5; v_gene: TRBV5-1; abundance: .; d_gene: TRBD1; CDR3aa: CASSYHGQGEGETQYF; CDR3nt: TGCGCCAGCAGCTACCACGGACAGGGGGAAGGAGAGACCCAGTACTTC
j_gene: TRBJ2-7; v_gene: TRBV30; abundance: .; d_gene: .; CDR3aa: CAWSRLSQSSYEQYF; CDR3nt: TGTGCCTGGAGCCGCCTATCACAGAGCTCCTACGAGCAGTACTTC
j_gene: TRBJ1-3; v_gene: TRBV7-9; abundance: .; d_gene: .; CDR3aa: CASSFFVRSRSGNTIYF; CDR3nt: TGTGCCAGCAGCTTCTTCGTGAGGTCCCGCTCTGGAAACACCATATATTTT
j_gene: TRBJ2-1; v_gene: TRBV11-2; abundance: .; d_gene: .; CDR3aa: CASSLAGSSYNEQFF; CDR3nt: TGTGCCAGCAGCTTGGCAGGTAGCTCCTACAATGAGCAGTTCTTC
j_gene: TRBJ2-3; v_gene: TRBV7-9; abundance: once; d_gene: .; CDR3aa: CASSRGATMITSGTDTQYF; CDR3nt: TGTGCCAGCAGCCGCGGGGCTACTATGATAACAAGTGGCACAGATACGCAGTATTTT
j_gene: TRBJ2-1; v_gene: TRBV4-1; abundance: .; d_gene: TRBD2; CDR3aa: CASSQGLAGESSYNEQFF; CDR3nt: TGCGCCAGCAGCCAAGGGCTAGCGGGAGAATCTTCCTACAATGAGCAGTTCTTC
j_gene: TRBJ2-3; v_gene: TRBV18; abundance: .; d_gene: TRBD2; CDR3aa: CASSPPSGGAQFTDTQYF; CDR3nt: TGTGCCAGCTCACCACCGAGCGGGGGGGCCCAATTCACAGATACGCAGTATTTT
j_gene: TRBJ2-6; v_gene: TRBV4-1; abundance: .; d_gene: .; CDR3aa: CASSRGLGHSGANVLTF; CDR3nt: TGCGCCAGCAGCCGGGGCCTAGGGCACTCTGGGGCCAACGTCCTGACTTTC
j_gene: TRBJ1-4; v_gene: TRBV6-5; abundance: .; d_gene: .; CDR3aa: CASGGGDEKLFF; CDR3nt: TGTGCCAGCGGGGGAGGGGATGAAAAACTGTTTTTT
j_gene: TRBJ1-5; v_gene: TRBV2; abundance: .; d_gene: TRBD1; CDR3aa: CASGGQGLANQPQHF; CDR3nt: TGTGCCAGCGGGGGACAGGGTTTGGCAAATCAGCCCCAGCATTTT
j_gene: TRBJ2-3; v_gene: TRBV5-1; abundance: .; d_gene: .; CDR3aa: CASSLDGVHSDTQYF; CDR3nt: TGCGCCAGCAGCTTGGACGGGGTACACTCAGATACGCAGTATTTT
j_gene: TRBJ2-1; v_gene: TRBV7-2; abundance: once; d_gene: .; CDR3aa: CASSFSTYNEQFF; CDR3nt: TGTGCCAGCAGCTTTAGCACTTACAATGAGCAGTTCTTC
j_gene: TRBJ2-3; v_gene: TRBV21-1; abundance: once; d_gene: .; CDR3aa: CASSLASDTQYF; CDR3nt: TGTGCCAGCAGTTTGGCATCAGATACGCAGTATTTT
j_gene: TRBJ2-1; v_gene: TRBV13; abundance: .; d_gene: TRBD2; CDR3aa: CASSSTSVYYNEQFF; CDR3nt: TGTGCCAGCAGTTCTACTAGCGTTTACTACAATGAGCAGTTCTTC
j_gene: TRBJ1-6; v_gene: TRBV24-1; abundance: .; d_gene: TRBD1; CDR3aa: CATSGLVYDRLTGDNSPLHF; CDR3nt: TGTGCCACCAGTGGTCTCGTGTATGATAGGTTGACAGGGGATAATTCACCCCTCCACTTT
j_gene: TRBJ1-2; v_gene: TRBV10-3; abundance: .; d_gene: TRBD1; CDR3aa: CAISSGTANYGYTF; CDR3nt: TGTGCCATCAGTTCCGGGACAGCTAACTATGGCTACACCTTC
j_gene: TRBJ2-1; v_gene: TRBV6-5; abundance: .; d_gene: TRBD1; CDR3aa: CASRRQGSYNEQFF; CDR3nt: TGTGCCAGCAGGCGACAGGGCTCCTACAATGAGCAGTTCTTC
j_gene: TRBJ2-5; v_gene: TRBV11-1; abundance: .; d_gene: .; CDR3aa: CASSASSPGVETQYF; CDR3nt: TGTGCCAGCAGCGCCTCTAGCCCGGGGGTAGAGACCCAGTACTTC
j_gene: TRBJ1-1; v_gene: TRBV6-5; abundance: .; d_gene: TRBD1; CDR3aa: CASKDRANTEAFF; CDR3nt: TGTGCCAGCAAAGACAGGGCCAACACTGAAGCTTTCTTT
j_gene: TRBJ1-1; v_gene: TRBV7-9; abundance: .; d_gene: TRBD1; CDR3aa: CASSSLRQGGTEAFF; CDR3nt: TGTGCCAGCAGCTCCCTAAGACAGGGCGGCACTGAAGCTTTCTTT
j_gene: TRBJ1-6; v_gene: TRBV4-2; abundance: .; d_gene: .; CDR3aa: CASSQEGQEFSPLHF; CDR3nt: TGTGCCAGCAGCCAAGAGGGGCAAGAATTTTCACCCCTCCACTTT
j_gene: TRBJ2-3; v_gene: TRBV5-1; abundance: few; d_gene: .; CDR3aa: CASSSGERTDTQYF; CDR3nt: TGCGCCAGCAGCTCAGGGGAGCGCACAGATACGCAGTATTTT
j_gene: TRBJ1-1; v_gene: TRBV28; abundance: .; d_gene: TRBD1; CDR3aa: CASNSNRGLDTEAFF; CDR3nt: TGTGCCAGCAATTCAAACAGGGGGCTGGACACTGAAGCTTTCTTT
j_gene: TRBJ1-2; v_gene: TRBV2; abundance: .; d_gene: .; CDR3aa: CASSAQQGNYGYTF; CDR3nt: TGTGCCAGCAGTGCTCAACAGGGAAACTATGGCTACACCTTC
j_gene: TRBJ2-1; v_gene: TRBV10-2; abundance: .; d_gene: .; CDR3aa: CASSRGGDYNEQFF; CDR3nt: TGCGCCAGCAGCAGGGGCGGTGACTACAATGAGCAGTTCTTC
j_gene: TRBJ1-1; v_gene: TRBV29-1; abundance: once; d_gene: TRBD1; CDR3aa: CSVANTGAPNTEAFF; CDR3nt: TGCAGCGTAGCTAACACAGGGGCCCCGAACACTGAAGCTTTCTTT
j_gene: TRBJ1-1; v_gene: TRBV19; abundance: .; d_gene: .; CDR3aa: CASSSTQDTEAFF; CDR3nt: TGTGCCAGTTCGTCTACCCAGGACACTGAAGCTTTCTTT
j_gene: TRBJ2-5; v_gene: TRBV5-1; abundance: .; d_gene: TRBD2; CDR3aa: CASSRLLASQETQYF; CDR3nt: TGCGCCAGCAGCAGGCTACTAGCGAGCCAAGAGACCCAGTACTTC
j_gene: TRBJ1-2; v_gene: TRBV19; abundance: .; d_gene: TRBD1; CDR3aa: CASSIVPGQGAGYTF; CDR3nt: TGTGCCAGTAGTATAGTACCGGGACAGGGGGCTGGCTACACCTTC
j_gene: TRBJ2-3; v_gene: TRBV2; abundance: .; d_gene: TRBD2; CDR3aa: CASRPGGVITDTQYF; CDR3nt: TGTGCCAGCAGGCCGGGGGGGGTGATCACAGATACGCAGTATTTT
j_gene: TRBJ1-2; v_gene: TRBV7-9; abundance: .; d_gene: .; CDR3aa: CASSLGSRTEGYTF; CDR3nt: TGTGCCAGCAGCTTAGGGTCCCGGACAGAGGGCTACACCTTC
j_gene: TRBJ2-1; v_gene: TRBV3-1/TRBV3-2; abundance: .; d_gene: .; CDR3aa: CASSHPSLAYNEQFF; CDR3nt: TGTGCCAGCAGCCATCCTTCTCTAGCGTACAATGAGCAGTTCTTC
j_gene: TRBJ2-3; v_gene: TRBV6-5; abundance: .; d_gene: .; CDR3aa: CASQSTDTQYF; CDR3nt: TGTGCCAGCCAGAGCACAGATACGCAGTATTTT
j_gene: TRBJ2-2; v_gene: TRBV14; abundance: .; d_gene: TRBD2; CDR3aa: CASSQGPGRAGTGELFF; CDR3nt: TGTGCCAGCAGCCAAGGACCCGGGAGGGCCGGCACCGGGGAGCTGTTTTTT
j_gene: TRBJ1-1; v_gene: TRBV3-1/TRBV3-2; abundance: .; d_gene: .; CDR3aa: CASSQVWGRGKDTEAFF; CDR3nt: TGTGCCAGCAGCCAAGTGTGGGGAAGGGGCAAGGACACTGAAGCTTTCTTT
j_gene: TRBJ2-3; v_gene: TRBV5-1; abundance: .; d_gene: TRBD2; CDR3aa: CASSFAGGDTQYF; CDR3nt: TGCGCCAGCAGCTTTGCGGGGGGGGATACGCAGTATTTT
j_gene: TRBJ2-1; v_gene: TRBV11-2; abundance: .; d_gene: .; CDR3aa: CASSVGTISSEQFF; CDR3nt: TGTGCCAGCAGCGTAGGGACAATATCCTCGGAGCAGTTCTTC
j_gene: TRBJ1-1; v_gene: TRBV28; abundance: .; d_gene: .; CDR3aa: CASSPSGFDTEAFF; CDR3nt: TGTGCCAGCAGTCCCTCGGGTTTTGACACTGAAGCTTTCTTT